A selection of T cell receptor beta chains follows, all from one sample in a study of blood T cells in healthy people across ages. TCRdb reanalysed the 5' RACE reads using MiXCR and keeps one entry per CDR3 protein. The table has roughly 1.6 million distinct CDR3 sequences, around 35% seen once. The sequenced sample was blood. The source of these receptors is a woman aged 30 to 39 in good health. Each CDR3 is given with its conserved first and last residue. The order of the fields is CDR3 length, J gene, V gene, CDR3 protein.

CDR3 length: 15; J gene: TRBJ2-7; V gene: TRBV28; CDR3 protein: CASSSSRRSPYEQYF
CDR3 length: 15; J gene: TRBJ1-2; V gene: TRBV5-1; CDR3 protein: CASTPEGQSSYGYTF
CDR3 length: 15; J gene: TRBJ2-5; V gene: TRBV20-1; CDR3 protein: CSGGTGGLHLETQYF
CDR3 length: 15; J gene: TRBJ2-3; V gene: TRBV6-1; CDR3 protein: CASSQAERGTDTQYF
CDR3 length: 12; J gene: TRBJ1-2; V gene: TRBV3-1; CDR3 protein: CASSQDVYGYTF
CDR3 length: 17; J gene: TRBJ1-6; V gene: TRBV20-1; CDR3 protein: CSAREVAQGGSNSPPHF
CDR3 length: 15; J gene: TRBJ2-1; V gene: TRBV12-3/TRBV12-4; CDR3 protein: CASSFGGGASNEQFF
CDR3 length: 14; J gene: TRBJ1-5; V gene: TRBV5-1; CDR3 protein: CASSRTGGLFPQHF
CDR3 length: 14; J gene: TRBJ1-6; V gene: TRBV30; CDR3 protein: CAWSKEGAGSPLHF
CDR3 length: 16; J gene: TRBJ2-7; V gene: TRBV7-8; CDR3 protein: CASSPMGGAIIYEQYF
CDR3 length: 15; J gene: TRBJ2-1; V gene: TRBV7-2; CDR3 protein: CASSYRPQKGVWPFF
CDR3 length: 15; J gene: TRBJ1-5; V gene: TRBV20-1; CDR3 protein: CSAGGEGGPHQPQHF
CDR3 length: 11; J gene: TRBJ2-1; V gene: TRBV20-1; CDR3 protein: CSPVAWNGQFF
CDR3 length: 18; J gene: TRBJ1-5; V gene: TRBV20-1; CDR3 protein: CSARPLRRGRSSNQPQHF
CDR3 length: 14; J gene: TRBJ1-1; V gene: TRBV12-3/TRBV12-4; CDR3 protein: CASSLSVGSTEAFF
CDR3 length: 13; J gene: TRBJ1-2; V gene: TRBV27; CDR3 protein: CASSPQPPYGYTF
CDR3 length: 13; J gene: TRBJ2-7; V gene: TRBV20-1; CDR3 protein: CSARTSGISEQYF
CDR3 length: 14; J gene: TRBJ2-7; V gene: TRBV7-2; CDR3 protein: CASSLSRVNHEQYF
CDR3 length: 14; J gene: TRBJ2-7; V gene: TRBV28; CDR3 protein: CASSSWDRSYEQYF
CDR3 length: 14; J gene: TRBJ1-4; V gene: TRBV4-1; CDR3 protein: CASSQISVVEKLFF
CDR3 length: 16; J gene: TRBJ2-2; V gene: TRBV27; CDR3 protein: CASTGRGQGYTGELFF
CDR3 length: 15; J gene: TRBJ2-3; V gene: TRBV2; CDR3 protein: CASSEALSSTDTQYF
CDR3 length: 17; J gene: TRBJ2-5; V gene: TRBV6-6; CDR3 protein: CASSYVVLRGGTETQYF
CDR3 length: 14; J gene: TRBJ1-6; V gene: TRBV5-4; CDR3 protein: CASSLAHGDSPLHF
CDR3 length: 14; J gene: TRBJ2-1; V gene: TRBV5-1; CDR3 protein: CASSILANRDEQFF
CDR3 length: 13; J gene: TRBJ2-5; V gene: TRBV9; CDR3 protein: CASSVYGQETQYF
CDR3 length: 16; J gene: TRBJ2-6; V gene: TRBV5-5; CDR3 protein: CASSLQGDSGANVLTF
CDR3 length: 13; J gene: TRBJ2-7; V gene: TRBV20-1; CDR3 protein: CSVRGGSSYEQYF
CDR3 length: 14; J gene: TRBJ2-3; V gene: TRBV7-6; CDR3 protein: CASSSGLYTDTQYF
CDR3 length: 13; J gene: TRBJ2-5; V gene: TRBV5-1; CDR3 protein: CASSWDYGETQYF
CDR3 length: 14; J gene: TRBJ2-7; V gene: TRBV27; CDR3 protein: CASSLFPDSYEQYF
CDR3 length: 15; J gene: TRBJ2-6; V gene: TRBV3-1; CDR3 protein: CASSQNPSGANVLTF
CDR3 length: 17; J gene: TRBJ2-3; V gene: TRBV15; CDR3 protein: CATSRDKPGREADTQYF
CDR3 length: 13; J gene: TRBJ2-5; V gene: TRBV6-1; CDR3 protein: CASGQTGGETLYF
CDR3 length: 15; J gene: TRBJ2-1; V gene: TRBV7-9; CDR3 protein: CTSRSVAGRNNEQFF
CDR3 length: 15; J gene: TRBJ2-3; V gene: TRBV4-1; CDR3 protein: CASSRRDGDTDTQYF
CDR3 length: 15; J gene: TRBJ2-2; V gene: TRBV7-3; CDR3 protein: CASSPHNKNTGELFF
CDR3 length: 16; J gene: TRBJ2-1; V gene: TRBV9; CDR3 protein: CASSVVAGGTYNEQFF
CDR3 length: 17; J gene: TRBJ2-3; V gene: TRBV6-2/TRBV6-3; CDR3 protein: CASSLPTAGELTDTQYF
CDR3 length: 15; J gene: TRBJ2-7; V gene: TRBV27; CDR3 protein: CATRTTGSLPYEQYF
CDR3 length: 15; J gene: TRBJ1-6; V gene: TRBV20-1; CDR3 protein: CSASVQSSYNSPLHF
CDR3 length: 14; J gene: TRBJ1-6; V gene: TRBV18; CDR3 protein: CTSSPGHVYSPLHF
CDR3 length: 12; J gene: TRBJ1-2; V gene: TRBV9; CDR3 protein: CASRAGRHGYTF
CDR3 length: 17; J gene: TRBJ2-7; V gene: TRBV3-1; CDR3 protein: CASSLELAGGSGYEQYF
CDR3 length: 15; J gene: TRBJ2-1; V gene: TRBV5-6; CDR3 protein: CASSAPVRSYNEQFF
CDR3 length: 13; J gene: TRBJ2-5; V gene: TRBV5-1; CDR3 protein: CASSPWMGETQYF
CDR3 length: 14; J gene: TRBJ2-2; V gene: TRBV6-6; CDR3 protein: CASSPDPVWRELFF
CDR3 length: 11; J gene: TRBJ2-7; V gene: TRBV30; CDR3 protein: CAWVTGREQYF
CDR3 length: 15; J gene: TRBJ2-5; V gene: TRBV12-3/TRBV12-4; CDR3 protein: CASSFPGLARETQYF
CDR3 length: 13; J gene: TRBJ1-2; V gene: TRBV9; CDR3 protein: CASSVDLSGGYTF
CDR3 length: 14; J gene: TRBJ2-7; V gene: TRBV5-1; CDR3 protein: CASSADLGAYEQYF
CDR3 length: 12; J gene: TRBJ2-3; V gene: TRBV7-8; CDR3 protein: CASSPKPDTRYF
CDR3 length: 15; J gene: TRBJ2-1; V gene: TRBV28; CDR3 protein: CASSLSGQGVNEQFF
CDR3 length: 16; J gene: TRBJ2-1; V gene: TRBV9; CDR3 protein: CASSVGGGRAFNEQFF
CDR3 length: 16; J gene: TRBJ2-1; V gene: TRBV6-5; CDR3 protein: CASTNAGTGSYNEQFF
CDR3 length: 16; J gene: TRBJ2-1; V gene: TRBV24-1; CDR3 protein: CATSDRTGSGSNEQFF
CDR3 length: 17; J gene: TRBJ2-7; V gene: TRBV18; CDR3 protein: CASSSTQTGSISNEQYF